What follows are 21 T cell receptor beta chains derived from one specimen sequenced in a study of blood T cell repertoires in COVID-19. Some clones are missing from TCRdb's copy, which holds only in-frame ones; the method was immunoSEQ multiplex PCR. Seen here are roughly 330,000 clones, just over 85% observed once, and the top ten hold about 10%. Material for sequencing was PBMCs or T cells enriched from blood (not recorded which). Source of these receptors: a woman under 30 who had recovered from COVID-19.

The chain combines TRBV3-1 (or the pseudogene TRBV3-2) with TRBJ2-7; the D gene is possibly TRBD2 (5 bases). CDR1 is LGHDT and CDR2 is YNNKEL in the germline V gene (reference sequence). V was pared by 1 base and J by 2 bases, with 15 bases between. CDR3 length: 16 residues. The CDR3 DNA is TGTGCCAGCAGCCAAGTCCCTTACGGGGTCGCCTACGAGCAGTACTTC. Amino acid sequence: CASSQVPYGVAYEQYF.

In DNA, the CDR3 is TGTGCCAGCACTACAGACAGGGGCAAAAATTCACCCCTCCACTTT. Translation: CASTTDRGKNSPLHF. V and J are TRBV2 and TRBJ1-6; 8 bases agree with TRBD1. Trimming removed 7 bases from V and 7 bases from J; junction bases left unmatched: 9. There are 15 residues in the CDR3. Germline V gene data show CDR1 as SNHLY and CDR2 as FYNNEI.

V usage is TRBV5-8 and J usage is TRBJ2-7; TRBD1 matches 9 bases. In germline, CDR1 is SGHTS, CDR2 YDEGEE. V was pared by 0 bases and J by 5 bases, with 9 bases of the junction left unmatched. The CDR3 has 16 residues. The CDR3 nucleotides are TGTGCCAGCAGCTTGGGGGGTCCGGGACAGGGCCACGAGCAGTACTTC. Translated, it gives CASSLGGPGQGHEQYF.

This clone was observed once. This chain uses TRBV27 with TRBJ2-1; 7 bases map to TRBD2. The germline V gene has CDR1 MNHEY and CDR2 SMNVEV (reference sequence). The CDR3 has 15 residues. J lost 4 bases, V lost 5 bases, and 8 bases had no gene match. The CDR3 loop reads CASSAWGGDYNEQFF. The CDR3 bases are TGTGCCAGCAGTGCGTGGGGGGGAGATTACAATGAGCAGTTCTTC.

The CDR3 protein is CASSSGGKETQYF. The CDR3 DNA follows: TGTGCCAGCAGTAGCGGGGGGAAAGAGACCCAGTACTTC. The chain joins TRBV9 to TRBJ2-5; 10 bases fit TRBD2. This CDR3 is 13 amino acids long. The ends lost 5 bases at V and 3 bases at J; junction bases unmatched: 1. In germline, CDR1 is SGDLS, CDR2 YYNGEE.

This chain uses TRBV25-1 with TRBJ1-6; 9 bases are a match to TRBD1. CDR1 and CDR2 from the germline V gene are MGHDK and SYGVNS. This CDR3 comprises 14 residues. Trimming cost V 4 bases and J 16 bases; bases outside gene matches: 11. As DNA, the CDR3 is TGTGCCAGCAGTGGAGACAGGGGGGGTACTGCACTCCACTTT. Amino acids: CASSGDRGGTALHF.

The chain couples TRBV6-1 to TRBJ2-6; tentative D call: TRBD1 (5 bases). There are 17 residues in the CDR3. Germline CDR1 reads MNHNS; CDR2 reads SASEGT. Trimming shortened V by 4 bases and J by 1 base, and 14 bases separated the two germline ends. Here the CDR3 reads CASSARVSTSGANVLTF. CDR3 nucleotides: TGTGCCAGCAGTGCCAGGGTCTCGACGTCTGGGGCCAACGTCCTGACTTTC.

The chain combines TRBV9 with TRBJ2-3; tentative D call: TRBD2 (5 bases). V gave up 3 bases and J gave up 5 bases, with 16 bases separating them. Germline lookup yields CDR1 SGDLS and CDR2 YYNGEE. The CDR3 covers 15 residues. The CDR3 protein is CASSGTSDYGDTQYF. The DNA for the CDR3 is TGTGCCAGCAGCGGCACGTCAGACTATGGAGATACGCAGTATTTT. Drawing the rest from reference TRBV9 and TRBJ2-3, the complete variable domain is DSGVTQTPKHLITATGQRVTLRCSPRSGDLSVYWYQQSLDQGLQFLIQYYNGEERAKGNILERFSAQQFPDLHSELNLSSLELGDSALYFCASSGTSDYGDTQYFGPGTRLTVL.

The CDR3 DNA sequence: TGTGCCAGCTCTCAACAGGGCTATGGAAACACCATATATTTT. Amino acids: CASSQQGYGNTIYF. The V call is TRBV18, the J call TRBJ1-3; maybe TRBD1 (6 bases). Trimming took 6 bases from V and 3 from J, leaving 12 bases between them. Looked up from germline, CDR1 is KGHSH and CDR2 is LQKENI. This CDR3 contains 14 residues.

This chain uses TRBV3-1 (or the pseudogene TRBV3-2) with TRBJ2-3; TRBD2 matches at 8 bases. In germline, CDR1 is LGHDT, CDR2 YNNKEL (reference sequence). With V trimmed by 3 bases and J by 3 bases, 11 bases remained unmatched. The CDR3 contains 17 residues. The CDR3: CASSQPGLGVLTDTQYF. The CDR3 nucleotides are TGTGCCAGCAGCCAGCCGGGACTAGGGGTTCTAACAGATACGCAGTATTTT.

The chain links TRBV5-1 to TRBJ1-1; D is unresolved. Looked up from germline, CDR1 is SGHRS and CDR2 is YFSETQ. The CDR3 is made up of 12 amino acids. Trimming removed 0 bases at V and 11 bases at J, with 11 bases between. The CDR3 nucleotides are TGCGCCAGCAGCTTGGTATCCAGCGAGGCTTTCTTT. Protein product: CASSLVSSEAFF.

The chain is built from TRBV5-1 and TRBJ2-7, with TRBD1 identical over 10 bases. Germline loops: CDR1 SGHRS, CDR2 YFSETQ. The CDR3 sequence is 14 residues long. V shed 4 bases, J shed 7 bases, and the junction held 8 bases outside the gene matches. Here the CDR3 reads CASSLGQGEQEQYF. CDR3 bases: TGCGCCAGCAGCCTTGGACAGGGGGAGCAAGAGCAGTACTTC.

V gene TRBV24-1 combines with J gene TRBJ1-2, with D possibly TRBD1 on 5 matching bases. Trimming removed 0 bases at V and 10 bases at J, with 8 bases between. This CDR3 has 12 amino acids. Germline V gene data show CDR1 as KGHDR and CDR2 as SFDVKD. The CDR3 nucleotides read TGTGCCACCAGTGATTTGCGACAGACCTACACCTTC. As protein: CATSDLRQTYTF.

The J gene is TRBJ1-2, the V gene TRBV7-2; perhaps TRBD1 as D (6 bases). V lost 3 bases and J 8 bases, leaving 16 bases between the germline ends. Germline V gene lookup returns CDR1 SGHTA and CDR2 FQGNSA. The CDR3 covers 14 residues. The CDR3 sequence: CASSLVDSHMGYTF. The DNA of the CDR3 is TGTGCCAGCAGCTTGGTGGACAGTCATATGGGCTACACCTTC.

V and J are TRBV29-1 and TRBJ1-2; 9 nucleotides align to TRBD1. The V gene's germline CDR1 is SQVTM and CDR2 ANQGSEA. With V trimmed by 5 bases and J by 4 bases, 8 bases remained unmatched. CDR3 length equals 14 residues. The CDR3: CSVNTGTGTYGYTF. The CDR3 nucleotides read TGCAGCGTTAACACCGGGACAGGGACCTATGGCTACACCTTC.

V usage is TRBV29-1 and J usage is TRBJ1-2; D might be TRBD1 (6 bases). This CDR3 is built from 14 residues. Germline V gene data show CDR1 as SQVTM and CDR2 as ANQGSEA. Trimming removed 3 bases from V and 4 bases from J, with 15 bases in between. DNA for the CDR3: TGCAGCGTTGAGGAGGCAGGGGAACTCTATGGCTACACCTTC. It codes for CSVEEAGELYGYTF. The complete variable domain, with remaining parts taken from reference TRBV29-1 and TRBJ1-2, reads SAVISQKPSRDICQRGTSLTIQCQVDSQVTMMFWYRQQPGQSLTLIATANQGSEATYESGFVIDKFPISRPNLTFSTLTVSNMSPEDSSIYLCSVEEAGELYGYTFGSGTRLTVV.

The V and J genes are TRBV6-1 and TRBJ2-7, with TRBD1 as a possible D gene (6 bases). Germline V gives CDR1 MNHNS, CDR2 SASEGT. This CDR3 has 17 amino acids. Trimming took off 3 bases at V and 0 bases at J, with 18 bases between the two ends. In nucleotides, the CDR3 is TGTGCCAGCAGTGAGTTTCCCGGCACAGGGAGCTCCTACGAGCAGTACTTC. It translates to CASSEFPGTGSSYEQYF.

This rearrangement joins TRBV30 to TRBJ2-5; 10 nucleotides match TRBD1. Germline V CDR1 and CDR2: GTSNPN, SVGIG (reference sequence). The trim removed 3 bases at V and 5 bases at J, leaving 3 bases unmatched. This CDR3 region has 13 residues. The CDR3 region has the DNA TGTGCCTGGAGCCGGGACAGGGGTGAGACCCAGTACTTC. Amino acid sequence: CAWSRDRGETQYF. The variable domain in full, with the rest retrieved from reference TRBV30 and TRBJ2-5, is SQTIHQWPATLVQPVGSPLSLECTVEGTSNPNLYWYRQAAGRGLQLLFYSVGIGQISSEVPQNLSASRPQDRQFILSSKKLLLSDSGFYLCAWSRDRGETQYFGPGTRLLVL.

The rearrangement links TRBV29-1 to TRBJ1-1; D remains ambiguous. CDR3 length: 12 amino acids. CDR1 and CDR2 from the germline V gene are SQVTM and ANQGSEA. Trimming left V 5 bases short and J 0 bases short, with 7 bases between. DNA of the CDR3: TGCAGCGTTTTGGCCATGAACACTGAAGCTTTCTTT. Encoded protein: CSVLAMNTEAFF.

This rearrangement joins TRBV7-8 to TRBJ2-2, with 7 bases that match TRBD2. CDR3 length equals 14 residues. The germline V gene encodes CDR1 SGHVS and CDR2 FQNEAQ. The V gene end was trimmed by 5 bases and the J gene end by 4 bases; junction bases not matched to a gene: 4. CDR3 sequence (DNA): TGTGCCAGCAGCCTAGGGAGGGCCACCGGGGAGCTGTTTTTT. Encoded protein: CASSLGRATGELFF.

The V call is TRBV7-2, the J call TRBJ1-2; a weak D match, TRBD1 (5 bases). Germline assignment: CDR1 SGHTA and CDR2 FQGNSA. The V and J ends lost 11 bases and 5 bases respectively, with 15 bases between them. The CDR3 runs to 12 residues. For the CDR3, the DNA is TGTGCCCTCTCTTGGGACTTGTATGGCTACACCTTC. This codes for CALSWDLYGYTF. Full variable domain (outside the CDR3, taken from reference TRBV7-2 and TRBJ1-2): GAGVSQSPSNKVTEKGKDVELRCDPISGHTALYWYRQSLGQGLEFLIYFQGNSAPDKSGLPSDRFSAERTGGSVSTLTIQRTQQEDSAVYLCALSWDLYGYTFGSGTRLTVV.